The entry below gives a single TCR beta chain sequence along with its context. The sample comes from a study of blood T cell repertoires in COVID-19. Per germline, CDR1 SGHRS and CDR2 YFSETQ. The CDR3 is made up of 15 amino acids. Trimming at V came to 4 bases and at J to 9 bases, leaving 9 bases not matched to a gene. Methods used by the authors: Counts of nucleated cells, estimated from reference gene primer amplification, were obtained. Some clones are missing from TCRdb's copy, which holds only in-frame ones; the method was immunoSEQ multiplex PCR. Clone size and the V and J calls come from that table; the DNA yielded D and trimming. There are fewer than 65,000 clones in the sample; 80% to 95% occur only once, and approximately 3% lies in the top ten.

The TCR sequence derives from a man between 45 and 60 years old with acute or convalescent COVID-19. The rearrangement uses TRBV5-1 and TRBJ1-3, with TRBD1 matching 11 bases. Sequencing was carried out using peripheral blood. The CDR3 bases are TGCGCCAGCAGCCTTGATGTCGGGACAGGGGGCACCATATATTTT. Its translation: CASSLDVGTGGTIYF.